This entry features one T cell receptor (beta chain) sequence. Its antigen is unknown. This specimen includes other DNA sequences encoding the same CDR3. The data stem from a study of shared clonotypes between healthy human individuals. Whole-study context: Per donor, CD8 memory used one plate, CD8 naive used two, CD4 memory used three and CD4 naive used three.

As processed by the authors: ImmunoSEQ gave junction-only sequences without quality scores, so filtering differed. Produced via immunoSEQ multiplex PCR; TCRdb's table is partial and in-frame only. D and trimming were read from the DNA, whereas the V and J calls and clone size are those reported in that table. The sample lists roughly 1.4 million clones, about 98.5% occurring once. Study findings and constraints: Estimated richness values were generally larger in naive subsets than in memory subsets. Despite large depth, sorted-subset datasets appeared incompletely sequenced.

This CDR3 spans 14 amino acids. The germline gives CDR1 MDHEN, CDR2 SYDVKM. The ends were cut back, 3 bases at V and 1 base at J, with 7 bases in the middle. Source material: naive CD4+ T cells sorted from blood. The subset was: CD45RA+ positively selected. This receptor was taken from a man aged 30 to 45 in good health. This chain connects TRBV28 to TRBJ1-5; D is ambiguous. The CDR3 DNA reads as TGTGCCAGCAGTTTGGGAATAAGCAATCAGCCCCAGCATTTT. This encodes CASSLGISNQPQHF. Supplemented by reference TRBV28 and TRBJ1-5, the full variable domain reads DVKVTQSSRYLVKRTGEKVFLECVQDMDHENMFWYRQDPGLGLRLIYFSYDVKMKEKGDIPEGYSVSREKKERFSLILESASTNQTSMYLCASSLGISNQPQHFGDGTRLSIL.